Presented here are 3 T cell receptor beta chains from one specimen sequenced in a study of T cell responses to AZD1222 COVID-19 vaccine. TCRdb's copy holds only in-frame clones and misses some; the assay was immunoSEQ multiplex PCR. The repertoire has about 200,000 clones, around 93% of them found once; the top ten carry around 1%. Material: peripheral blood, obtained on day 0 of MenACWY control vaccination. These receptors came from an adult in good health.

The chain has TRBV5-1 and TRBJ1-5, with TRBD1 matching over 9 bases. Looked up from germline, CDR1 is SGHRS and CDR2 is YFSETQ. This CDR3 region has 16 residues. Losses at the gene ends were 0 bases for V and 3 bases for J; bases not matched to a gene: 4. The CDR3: CASSLGDRVDNQPQHF. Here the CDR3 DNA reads TGCGCCAGCAGCTTGGGGGACAGGGTAGACAATCAGCCCCAGCATTTT.

The CDR3: CASSPIRGEPQHF. CDR3 DNA: TGTGCCAGCAGTCCAATAAGGGGAGAGCCCCAGCATTTT. The chain links TRBV6-4 to TRBJ1-5, with D possibly matching TRBD1 (5 bases). Trimming cost V 5 bases and J 8 bases, with 13 bases left between them. The CDR3 has 13 residues. Germline-derived CDR1 and CDR2 are MRHNA and SNTAGT.

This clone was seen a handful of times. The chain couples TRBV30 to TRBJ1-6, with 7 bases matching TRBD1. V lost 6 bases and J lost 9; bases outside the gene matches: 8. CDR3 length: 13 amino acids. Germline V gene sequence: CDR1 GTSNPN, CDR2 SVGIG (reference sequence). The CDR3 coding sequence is TGTGCCTGCGCTAGACAGGGTTTTTCACCCCTCCACTTT. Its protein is CACARQGFSPLHF.